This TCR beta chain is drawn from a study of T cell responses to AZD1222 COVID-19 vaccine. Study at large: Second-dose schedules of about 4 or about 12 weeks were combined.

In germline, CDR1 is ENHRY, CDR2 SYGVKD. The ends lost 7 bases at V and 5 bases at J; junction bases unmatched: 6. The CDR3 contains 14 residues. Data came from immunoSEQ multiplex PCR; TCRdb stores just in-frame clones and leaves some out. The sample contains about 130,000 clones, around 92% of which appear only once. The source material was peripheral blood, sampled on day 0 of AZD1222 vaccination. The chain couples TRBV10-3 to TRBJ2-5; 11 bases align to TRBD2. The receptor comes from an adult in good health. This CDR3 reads CAIKPSGGFETQYF. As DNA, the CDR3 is TGTGCCATCAAACCTAGCGGGGGGTTCGAGACCCAGTACTTC.